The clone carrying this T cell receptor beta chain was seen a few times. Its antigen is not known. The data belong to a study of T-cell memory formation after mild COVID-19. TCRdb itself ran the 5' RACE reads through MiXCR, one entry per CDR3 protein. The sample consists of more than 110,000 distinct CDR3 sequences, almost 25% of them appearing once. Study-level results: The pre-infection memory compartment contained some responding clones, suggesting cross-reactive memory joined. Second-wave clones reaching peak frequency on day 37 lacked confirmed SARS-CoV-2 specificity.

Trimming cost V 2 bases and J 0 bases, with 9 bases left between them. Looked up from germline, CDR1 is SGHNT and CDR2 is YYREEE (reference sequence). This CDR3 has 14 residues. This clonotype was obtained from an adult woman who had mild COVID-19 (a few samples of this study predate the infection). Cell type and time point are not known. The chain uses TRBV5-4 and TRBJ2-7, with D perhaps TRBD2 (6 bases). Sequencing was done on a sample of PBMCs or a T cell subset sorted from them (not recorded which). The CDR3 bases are TGTGCCAGCAGCTTTCTCGGGAGCTCCTACGAGCAGTACTTC. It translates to CASSFLGSSYEQYF.